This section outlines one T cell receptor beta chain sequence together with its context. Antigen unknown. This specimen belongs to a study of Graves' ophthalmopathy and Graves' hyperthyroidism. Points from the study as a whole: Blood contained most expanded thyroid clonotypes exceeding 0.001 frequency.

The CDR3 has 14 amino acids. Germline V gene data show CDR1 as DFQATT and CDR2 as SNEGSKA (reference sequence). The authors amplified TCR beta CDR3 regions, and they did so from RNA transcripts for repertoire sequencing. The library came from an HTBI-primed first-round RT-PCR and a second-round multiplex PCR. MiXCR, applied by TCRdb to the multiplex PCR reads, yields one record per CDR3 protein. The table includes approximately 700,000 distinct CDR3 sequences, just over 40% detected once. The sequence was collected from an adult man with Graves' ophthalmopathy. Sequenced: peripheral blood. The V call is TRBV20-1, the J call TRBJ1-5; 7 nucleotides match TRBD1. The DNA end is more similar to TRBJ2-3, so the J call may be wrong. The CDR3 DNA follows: TGCAGTGCTAGAGGTGGGACAGGCACAGATACGCAGTATTTT. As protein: CSARGGTGTDTQYF.